Below are 22 T cell receptor beta chains sequenced from a single sample in a study of blood T cells in healthy people across ages. Sample-barcoded 5' priming and a J-beta primer mix drove a second PCR of about 6 to 12 cycles. TCRdb passed the 5' RACE reads through MiXCR, listing each CDR3 protein once. The sample has approximately 690,000 distinct CDR3 sequences; approximately 59% are singletons. The sequenced material came from blood. The origin of the receptors is a man aged 55 to 70 in good health.

The chain uses TRBV29-1 and TRBJ2-1; D unresolved. This CDR3 spans 11 amino acids. Trimming took off 0 bases at V and 12 bases at J, with 9 bases between the two ends. Germline V gene data show CDR1 as SQVTM and CDR2 as ANQGSEA. CDR3 loop: CSVEDRALQFF. CDR3 coding DNA: TGCAGCGTTGAAGATCGAGCGTTGCAGTTCTTC.

In its sample, this clonotype was seen a few times. This rearrangement joins TRBV25-1 to TRBJ2-1, with unresolved D. The CDR3 is 14 residues long. V dropped 3 bases and J dropped 1 base, with 7 bases sitting between them. Germline V gene data show CDR1 as MGHDK and CDR2 as SYGVNS. CDR3 DNA sequence: TGTGCCAGCAGTGAGAATTGGTCCTACAATGAGCAGTTCTTC. As protein: CASSENWSYNEQFF.

There are a few counts of this clonotype. The V and J genes are TRBV20-1 and TRBJ1-5; perhaps TRBD1 as D (6 bases). Trimming cost V 1 base and J 9 bases, with 19 bases left between them. This CDR3 is 15 amino acids long. The germline V gene has CDR1 DFQATT and CDR2 SNEGSKA (reference sequence). The CDR3 DNA reads as TGCAGTGCTAGAGTAAGCGGGGGCCTCCTCTCGCCCCAGCATTTT. Its translation is CSARVSGGLLSPQHF.

The chain uses TRBV12-3 or TRBV12-4 and TRBJ2-1, with 13 positions matching TRBD2. J lost 1 base, V lost 5 bases, and 8 bases had no gene match. This CDR3 spans 18 amino acids. In DNA, the CDR3 is TGTGCCAGCAGTCAGGGGACTAGCGGGACGAGGTCCTACAATGAGCAGTTCTTC. It specifies CASSQGTSGTRSYNEQFF.

This clonotype has only one observation. The rearrangement links TRBV3-1 to TRBJ2-3, with 11 bases fitting TRBD2. Germline V CDR1 and CDR2: LGHDT, YNNKEL (reference sequence). J was trimmed by 6 bases and V by 4 bases; bases with no gene match: 9. The CDR3 totals 16 residues. The CDR3 region has the DNA TGTGCCAGCAGCCCTCATAGCGGGGGGGGACGGGATACGCAGTATTTT. As protein: CASSPHSGGGRDTQYF.

The J gene is TRBJ1-2, the V gene TRBV28; D may be TRBD1 (5 bases). The CDR3 totals 12 residues. Germline V gene sequence: CDR1 MDHEN, CDR2 SYDVKM. V dropped 7 bases and J dropped 3 bases, with 9 bases sitting between them. CDR3 in DNA: TGTGCCAGCATGAGGGGAGACTATGGCTACACCTTC. Its translation is CASMRGDYGYTF.

This rearrangement joins TRBV18 to TRBJ1-2; D is unresolved. V was trimmed by 0 bases and J by 2 bases, leaving 10 bases between them. The CDR3 covers 15 residues. The V gene's germline CDR1 is KGHSH and CDR2 LQKENI. CDR3 protein: CASSPPWEPNYGYTF. The CDR3 DNA reads as TGTGCCAGCTCACCACCCTGGGAGCCCAACTATGGCTACACCTTC.

The V call is TRBV5-4, the J call TRBJ2-7, with TRBD2 matching over 9 bases. CDR3 length equals 16 residues. V was clipped by 0 bases and J by 0 bases; unmatched bases: 4. Germline V gene sequence: CDR1 SGHNT, CDR2 YYREEE (reference sequence). CDR3: CASSLGGTSYSYEQYF. The CDR3 nucleotides read TGTGCCAGCAGCTTGGGGGGGACTAGCTACTCCTACGAGCAGTACTTC.

The chain has TRBV16 and TRBJ2-5, with a tentative D call TRBD1 (5 bases). This CDR3 contains 13 residues. Trimming shortened V by 0 bases and J by 5 bases, and 7 bases separated the two germline ends. The germline gives CDR1 KGHSY, CDR2 FQNENV. The DNA for the CDR3 is TGTGCCAGCAGCCAATCCAGGGCGGAGACCCAGTACTTC. This sequence encodes CASSQSRAETQYF.

The V call is TRBV12-3 or TRBV12-4, the J call TRBJ2-3; 8 bases match TRBD1. CDR3 length: 15 residues. V lost 3 bases, J lost 6 bases, and 8 bases stayed unmatched. This CDR3 is CASSFARGRGDTQYF. The CDR3 DNA is TGTGCCAGCAGTTTTGCCAGGGGGCGAGGGGATACGCAGTATTTT.

This chain links TRBV9 with TRBJ1-6, with a tentative D call TRBD1 (5 bases). Trimming removed 0 bases from V and 3 bases from J, with 10 bases in between. The CDR3 loop spans 16 amino acids. CDR1 SGDLS and CDR2 YYNGEE come from the germline V gene. CDR3 region: CASSVERGGYNSPLHF. The CDR3 nucleotides are TGTGCCAGCAGCGTAGAAAGGGGCGGCTATAATTCACCCCTCCACTTT.

This clonotype has just one count. The junction does not match germline at one end; this may be a read error. The chain recombines TRBV4-2 with TRBJ2-3, with D possibly called TRBD1 or TRBD2 (5 bases each). The CDR3 is made up of 16 amino acids. Germline V gives CDR1 LGHNA, CDR2 YNFKEQ. The CDR3 coding sequence is TGTGCCAGCAGCCATAGCGAGGGGCGTAGCACAGGTACGCAGTATTTT. Translating gives CASSHSEGRSTGTQYF.

This sequence joins TRBV29-1 and TRBJ2-1; D unresolved. Trimming removed 4 bases from V and 0 bases from J, with 7 bases in between. The CDR3 is 13 amino acids. Germline V gives CDR1 SQVTM, CDR2 ANQGSEA. CDR3 region: CSVVASSYNEQFF. The CDR3 DNA follows: TGCAGCGTTGTGGCTAGCTCCTACAATGAGCAGTTCTTC.

The rearrangement joins TRBV4-1 to TRBJ1-2; tentative D call: TRBD1 (5 bases). The CDR3 sequence is 12 residues long. Looked up from germline, CDR1 is MGHRA and CDR2 is YSYEKL. Trimming shortened V by 6 bases and J by 11 bases, and 16 bases separated the two germline ends. The CDR3: CASRYPGGVYTF. CDR3 bases: TGCGCCAGCAGGTACCCCGGGGGAGTTTACACCTTC.

This chain links TRBV9 with TRBJ2-7; possible D gene TRBD2, 5 bases. Trimming stripped 0 bases from V and 2 bases from J, with 9 bases between. Germline V gives CDR1 SGDLS, CDR2 YYNGEE. CDR3 size: 14 residues. The CDR3 is CASSVDSGTYEQYF. In nucleotides, the CDR3 is TGTGCCAGCAGCGTAGACTCGGGAACCTACGAGCAGTACTTC. Using reference TRBV9 and TRBJ2-7 for the parts outside the CDR3, the full variable domain is DSGVTQTPKHLITATGQRVTLRCSPRSGDLSVYWYQQSLDQGLQFLIQYYNGEERAKGNILERFSAQQFPDLHSELNLSSLELGDSALYFCASSVDSGTYEQYFGPGTRLTVT.

This clonotype was counted ten times or more. CDR3 DNA: TGTGCCAGCAGGACCCGAGACAGGGGACGCGATAAGTATGGCTACACCTTC. This sequence encodes CASRTRDRGRDKYGYTF. V gene TRBV27 combines with J gene TRBJ1-2; 8 nucleotides agree with TRBD1. J was trimmed by 5 bases and V by 6 bases; bases with no gene match: 17. The CDR3 spans 17 residues. CDR1 MNHEY and CDR2 SMNVEV come from the germline V gene (reference sequence).

This chain connects TRBV5-6 to TRBJ1-6; 7 bases map to TRBD1. Per the germline V gene, CDR1 is SGHDT and CDR2 is YYEEEE. This CDR3 has 14 amino acids. Trimming at V came to 1 base and at J to 14 bases, leaving 9 bases not matched to a gene. CDR3: CASSLFQGGFTLHF. The CDR3 DNA reads as TGTGCCAGCAGCTTGTTCCAGGGGGGGTTCACCCTCCACTTT.

This clonotype came up a few times. The chain carries TRBV7-8 and TRBJ2-1; the D gene could be TRBD1 or TRBD2 (5 bases each). Trimming removed 5 bases from V and 0 bases from J, with 11 bases in between. Looked up from germline, CDR1 is SGHVS and CDR2 is FQNEAQ. This CDR3 comprises 15 residues. This chain's CDR3 is CASSKSGTSYNEQFF. CDR3 in DNA: TGTGCCAGCAGCAAATCCGGGACCTCCTACAATGAGCAGTTCTTC.

V and J are TRBV5-5 and TRBJ2-5; no definite D call. This CDR3 has 14 residues. Looked up from germline, CDR1 is SGHKS and CDR2 is YYEKEE (reference sequence). The V and J ends lost 6 bases and 1 base respectively, with 13 bases between them. CDR3 sequence reads: CASTSGVIQETQYF. The CDR3 DNA follows: TGTGCCAGCACCTCAGGAGTTATCCAAGAGACCCAGTACTTC.

This clonotype was found a few times. An end of the junction differs from the germline gene, which may be a read error. The chain combines TRBV27 with TRBJ2-5; 8 positions match TRBD1. Matching the DNA end better, TRBJ2-7 makes the J call doubtful. The CDR3 spans 13 residues. From germline, CDR1 is MNHEY and CDR2 SMNVEV (reference sequence). This CDR3 is CAGSGRTGYEQYF. DNA for the CDR3: TGTGCCGGCAGTGGAAGGACAGGGTACGAGCAGTACTTC.

This chain joins TRBV12-3 or TRBV12-4 and TRBJ2-3; D ambiguous. Between the trimmed V and J ends, which lost 3 bases and 2 bases, there was a span of 9 bases. The CDR3 has 14 residues. The CDR3 region is CASSLDRPTDTQYF. Written as DNA, the CDR3 is TGTGCCAGCAGTTTGGACCGTCCCACAGATACGCAGTATTTT.

The V and J genes are TRBV9 and TRBJ2-3; D possibly corresponds to TRBD1 (6 bases). CDR1 is SGDLS, CDR2 YYNGEE, per germline. The CDR3 loop spans 14 amino acids. Trimming removed 3 bases from V and 3 bases from J, with 11 bases in between. CDR3 in DNA: TGTGCCAGCAGCGGACAGGTAGGGACAGATACGCAGTATTTT. It yields the protein CASSGQVGTDTQYF. Based on the CDR3 plus reference TRBV9 and TRBJ2-3, the full variable domain is DSGVTQTPKHLITATGQRVTLRCSPRSGDLSVYWYQQSLDQGLQFLIQYYNGEERAKGNILERFSAQQFPDLHSELNLSSLELGDSALYFCASSGQVGTDTQYFGPGTRLTVL.